This T cell receptor beta chain was recovered during a study of blood T cell repertoires in COVID-19. Study-level background: There were acute and convalescent COVID-19 samples, and they came from the United States, Italy and Spain. T cells, B-cell-depleted T cells, or PBMCs provided the cDNA or gDNA that served as material.

Enrolment of Seattle patients took place during active infection, and they were followed longitudinally. The ends were cut back, 5 bases at V and 2 bases at J, with 10 bases in the middle. Germline V lookup: CDR1 SGDLS, CDR2 YYNGEE. The CDR3 sequence is 13 residues long. Authors' analysis steps: Reference gene primer amplification gave estimated nucleated cell counts. Assay: immunoSEQ multiplex PCR; the TCRdb copy retains only in-frame clones and omits some. Clonal size and the V and J genes are those of that table, whereas D and trimming came from the DNA. This repertoire shows fewer than 400,000 clones, roughly 86% found once; its top ten account for approximately 2%.

Specimen: peripheral blood. The V gene is TRBV9, the J gene TRBJ1-1; tentatively, D is TRBD1 (5 bases). The sequence came from a woman aged 25 to 45 with COVID-19, enrolled during active disease. The CDR3 DNA reads as TGTGCCAGCAGTGCAGGGTATAACACTGAAGCTTTCTTT. Its protein product is CASSAGYNTEAFF.